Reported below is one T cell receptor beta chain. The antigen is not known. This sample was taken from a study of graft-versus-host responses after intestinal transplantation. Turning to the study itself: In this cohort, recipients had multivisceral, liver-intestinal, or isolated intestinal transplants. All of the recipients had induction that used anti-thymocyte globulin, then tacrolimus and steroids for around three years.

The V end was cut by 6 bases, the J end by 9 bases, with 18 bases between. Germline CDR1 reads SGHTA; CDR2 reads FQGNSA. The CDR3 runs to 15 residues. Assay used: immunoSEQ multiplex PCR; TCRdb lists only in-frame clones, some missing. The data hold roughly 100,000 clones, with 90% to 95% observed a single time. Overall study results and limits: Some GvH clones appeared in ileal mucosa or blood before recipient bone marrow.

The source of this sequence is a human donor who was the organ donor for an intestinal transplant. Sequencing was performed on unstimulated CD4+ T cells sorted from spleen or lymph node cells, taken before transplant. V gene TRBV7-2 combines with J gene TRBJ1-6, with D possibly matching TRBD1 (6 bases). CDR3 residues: CASRPGHRFGSPLHF. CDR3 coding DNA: TGTGCCAGCAGGCCGGGACATAGATTCGGTTCACCCCTCCACTTT.